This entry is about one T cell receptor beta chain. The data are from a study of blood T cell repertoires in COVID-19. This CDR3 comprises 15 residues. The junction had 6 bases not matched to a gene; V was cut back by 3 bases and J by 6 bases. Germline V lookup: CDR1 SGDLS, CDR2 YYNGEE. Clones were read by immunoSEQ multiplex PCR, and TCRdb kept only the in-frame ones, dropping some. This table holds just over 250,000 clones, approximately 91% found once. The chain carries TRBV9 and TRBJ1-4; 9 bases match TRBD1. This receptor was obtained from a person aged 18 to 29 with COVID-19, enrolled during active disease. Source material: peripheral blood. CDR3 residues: CASSALQGAHEKLFF. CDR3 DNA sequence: TGTGCCAGCAGCGCCCTACAGGGGGCACATGAAAAACTGTTTTTT.